The sequence of this TCR beta chain was determined in a study of T cells in Graves' hyperthyroidism and ophthalmopathy. Germline values: CDR1 LNHDA, CDR2 SQIVND (reference sequence). This CDR3 has 15 residues. Between the trimmed V and J ends, which lost 6 bases and 3 bases, there was a span of 15 bases. RNA transcripts served as the template for amplifying TCR beta CDR3 regions. Primed by the HTBI set, a first-round RT-PCR was run on the TCR CDR3. In TCRdb, the multiplex PCR reads were re-called with MiXCR into one record per CDR3 protein. The sample has about 210,000 distinct CDR3 sequences; roughly 15% are singletons. This clonotype was seen a few times.

The TCR originated in a man aged 50 to 59 with Graves' hyperthyroidism. What was sequenced was blood. This chain links TRBV19 with TRBJ1-5; D is possibly TRBD1 (5 bases). The CDR3 DNA reads TGTGCCAGTAGCGCTCACGACAGAGTCAATCAGCCCCAGCATTTT. Its translation is CASSAHDRVNQPQHF.